This T cell receptor (beta chain) was retrieved from a study of T-cell memory formation after mild COVID-19. Trimming shortened V by 3 bases and J by 2 bases, and 14 bases separated the two germline ends. Looked up from germline, CDR1 is KGHDR and CDR2 is SFDVKD. This CDR3 comprises 16 residues. The TCR alpha and TCR beta cDNA libraries, bearing sample barcodes and UMIs, were generated by 5'RACE using constant-segment primers. TCRdb called the 5' RACE reads again in MiXCR, with one record for every CDR3 protein. The sample has roughly 370,000 distinct CDR3 sequences; more than 15% are singletons. Details on this clonotype: What it recognizes is unknown.

Notes on the study in general: Whether day 37 second-wave clones are SARS-CoV-2-specific was not confirmed.

The sequencing input was PBMCs or a T cell subset sorted from them (not recorded which). J is TRBJ2-3 and V is TRBV24-1; TRBD1 or TRBD2 may be the D gene (5 bases each). This TCR came from a man between 18 and 35 years old who had mild COVID-19 (a few samples of this study predate the infection). Cell type and time point are not known. The CDR3 sequence: CATSDTGRGDTDTQYF. The CDR3 bases are TGTGCCACCAGTGATACAGGACGGGGCGACACAGATACGCAGTATTTT.